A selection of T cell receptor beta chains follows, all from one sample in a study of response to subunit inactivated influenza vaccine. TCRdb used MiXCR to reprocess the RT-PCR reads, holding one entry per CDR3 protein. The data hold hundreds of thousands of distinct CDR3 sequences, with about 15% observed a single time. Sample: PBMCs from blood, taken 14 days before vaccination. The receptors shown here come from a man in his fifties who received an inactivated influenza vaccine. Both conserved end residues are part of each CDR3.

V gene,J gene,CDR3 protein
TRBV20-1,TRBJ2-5,CSAGTSFETQYF
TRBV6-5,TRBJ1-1,CASSSDIVANTEAFF
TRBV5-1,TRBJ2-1,CASSSNGPRDEQFF
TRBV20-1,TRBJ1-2,CSAQTREANYGYTF
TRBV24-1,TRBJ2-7,CATSRDSLDEQYF
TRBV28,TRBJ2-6,CASSFAGGKSGANVLTF
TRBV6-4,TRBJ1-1,CASSDSVNTEAFF
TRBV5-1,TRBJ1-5,CASSLQSNQPQHF
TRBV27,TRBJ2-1,CASSLTVVGANEQFF
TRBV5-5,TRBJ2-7,CASSSLLGTATYEQYF
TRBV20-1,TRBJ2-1,CSATGTTSAWEQFF
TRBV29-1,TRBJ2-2,CSAEVVNTGELFF
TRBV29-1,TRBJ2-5,CSVGVASGSQETQYF
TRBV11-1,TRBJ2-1,CASSPRLAGFRSSYNEQFF
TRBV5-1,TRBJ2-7,CASSVGQLGPYEQYF
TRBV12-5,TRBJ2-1,CASGSSGYSYNEQFF
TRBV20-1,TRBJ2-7,CSAKNGWSLYEQYF
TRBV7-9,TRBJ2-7,CASSLARTGSVYEQYF
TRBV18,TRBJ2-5,CASSRNQETQYF
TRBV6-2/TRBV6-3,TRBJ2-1,CASSYLWTGDNEQFF
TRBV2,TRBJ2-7,CASQDRSYEQYF
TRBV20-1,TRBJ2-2,CSARTSGSGTGELFF
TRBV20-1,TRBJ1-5,CSASPVTGNQPQHF
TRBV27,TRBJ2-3,CASSLRWVVGADTQYF
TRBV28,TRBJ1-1,CASSRQGTRGNTEAFF
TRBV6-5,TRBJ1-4,CASSYSGLSTNEKLFF
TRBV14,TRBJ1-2,CASSLRYGGYTF
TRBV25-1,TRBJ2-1,CASSWIQPPYNEQFF
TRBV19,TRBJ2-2,CASSIDVAVTNTGELFF
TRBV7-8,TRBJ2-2,CASSLERGPVTGELFF
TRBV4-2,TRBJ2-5,CASSFGTSGGEQETQYF
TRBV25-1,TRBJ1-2,CASSMPGGPYGYTF
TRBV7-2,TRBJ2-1,CASSLEGSVGPEQFF
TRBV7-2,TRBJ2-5,CASSSRTSGTETQYF
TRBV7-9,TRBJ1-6,CASSLAGSGYNSPLHF
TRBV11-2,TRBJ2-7,CASSTLGEGTPDYEQYF
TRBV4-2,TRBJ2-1,CASSQDPWMQFF
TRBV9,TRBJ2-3,CASSVVLAYDTQYF
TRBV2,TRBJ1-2,CAGGSGTLVGYTF
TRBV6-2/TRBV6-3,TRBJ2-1,CASSYPVPAGASEQFF
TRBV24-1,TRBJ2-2,CATSDYGGSTGELFF
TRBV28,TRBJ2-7,CASSFQGRKAGEQYF
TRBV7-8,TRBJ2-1,CASGNLVWGLAGKSGEQFF
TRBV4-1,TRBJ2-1,CASSPSGGAANEQFF
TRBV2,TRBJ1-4,CASSDLQLNEKLFF
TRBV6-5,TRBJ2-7,CASSTQQDYEQYF
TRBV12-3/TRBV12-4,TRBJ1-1,CASSSRQGAGAFF
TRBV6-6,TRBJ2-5,CASRVTAQETQYF
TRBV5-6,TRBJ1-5,CASSLGRRRTYQPQHF
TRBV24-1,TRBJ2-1,CATSDLRGGKYNEQFF
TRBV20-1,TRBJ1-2,CSVAGTGVNYGYTF
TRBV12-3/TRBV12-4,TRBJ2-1,CASTRDSSNEQFF
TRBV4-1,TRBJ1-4,CASSQESTFREKLFF
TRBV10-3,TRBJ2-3,CAIRGTPSTDTQYF
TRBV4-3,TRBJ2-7,CASSLWTSGDLIGEQYF
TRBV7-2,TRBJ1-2,CASSSDLANYGYTF
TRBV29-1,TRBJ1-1,CSVVGQLNTEAFF
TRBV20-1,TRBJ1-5,CSARIQRDQPQHF
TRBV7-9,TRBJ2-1,CASSFGSSGRRVEQFF